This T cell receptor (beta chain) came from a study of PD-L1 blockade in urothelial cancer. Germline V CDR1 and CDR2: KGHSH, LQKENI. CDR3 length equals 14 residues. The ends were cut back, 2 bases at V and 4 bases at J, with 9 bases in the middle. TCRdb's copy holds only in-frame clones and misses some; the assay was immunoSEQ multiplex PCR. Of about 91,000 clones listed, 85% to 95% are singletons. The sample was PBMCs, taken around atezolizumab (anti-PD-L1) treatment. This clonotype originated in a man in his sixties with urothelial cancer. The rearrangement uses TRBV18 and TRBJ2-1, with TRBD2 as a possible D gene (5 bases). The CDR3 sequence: CASSPRREYNEQFF. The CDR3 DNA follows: TGTGCCAGCTCACCAAGAAGGGAGTACAATGAGCAGTTCTTC.